The 22 T cell receptor beta chains in this list originate from one sample, sequenced in a study of blood T cell repertoires in COVID-19 (dated by TCRdb to about 2020). Library creation used the immunoSEQ multiplex PCR assay. The table comes from immuneACCESS by way of TCRdb, which keeps in-frame sequences with V and J called. Part of the clones is missing from these tables; in studies checked, under half for an unresolved V gene and the rest for unknown reasons. The sample records 400,000 to 500,000 clones, 75% to 90% of which are singletons. The ten largest make up almost 1.5% of the sample. Sequencing input: peripheral blood. The receptors derive from a woman younger than 45 with active or convalescent COVID-19.

This clone was counted a few times. This sequence joins TRBV3-1 (or the pseudogene TRBV3-2) and TRBJ2-5; D uncertain. Trimming removed 0 bases at V and 5 bases at J, with 4 bases between. This CDR3 contains 12 residues. Germline CDR1 reads LGHDT; CDR2 reads YNNKEL (reference sequence). The CDR3: CASSQDSETQYF. The CDR3 DNA sequence: TGTGCCAGCAGCCAAGATTCGGAGACCCAGTACTTC.

The rearrangement links TRBV5-4 to TRBJ2-3; 9 bases align to TRBD2. Trimming cost V 2 bases and J 1 base; bases outside gene matches: 5. This CDR3 has 16 residues. Germline CDR1 reads SGHNT; CDR2 reads YYREEE (reference sequence). The CDR3 region is CASSLRLAAGTDTQYF. DNA of the CDR3: TGTGCCAGCAGCTTACGACTAGCGGCTGGCACAGATACGCAGTATTTT.

V is TRBV2 and J is TRBJ2-1, with TRBD1 as a possible D gene (6 bases). The CDR3 is 13 amino acids. V lost 11 bases to trimming and J lost 0 bases, with 11 bases between them. CDR1 is SNHLY and CDR2 is FYNNEI in the germline V gene. CDR3 sequence: CAGQGSSYNEQFF. CDR3 coding DNA: TGTGCCGGTCAGGGGAGCTCCTACAATGAGCAGTTCTTC.

V is TRBV4-2 and J is TRBJ2-1; 10 nucleotides line up with TRBD2. Germline lookup yields CDR1 LGHNA and CDR2 YNFKEQ. This CDR3 is built from 16 residues. The V and J ends lost 4 bases and 3 bases, in that order; junction bases with no gene match: 6. The CDR3: CASSLTGTSVYNEQFF. For the CDR3, the DNA is TGTGCCAGCAGCCTGACCGGGACTAGCGTCTACAATGAGCAGTTCTTC.

V gene TRBV4-2 combines with J gene TRBJ2-1, with TRBD2 matching over 9 bases. The ends lost 4 bases at V and 5 bases at J; junction bases unmatched: 9. The germline gives CDR1 LGHNA, CDR2 YNFKEQ. The CDR3 is 16 residues long. The CDR3 loop is CASSLLAGDQNNEQFF. The CDR3 DNA sequence: TGTGCCAGCAGCCTCTTAGCGGGGGATCAAAACAATGAGCAGTTCTTC.

This CDR3 is CASSHSNQPQHF. CDR3 sequence (DNA): TGTGCCAGCAGCCACAGTAATCAGCCCCAGCATTTT. The rearrangement links TRBV12-3 or TRBV12-4 to TRBJ1-5; D ambiguous. Trimming took off 6 bases at V and 4 bases at J, with 7 bases between the two ends. The CDR3 runs to 12 residues.

The V call is TRBV2, the J call TRBJ2-3; unclear D gene. Germline CDR1 reads SNHLY; CDR2 reads FYNNEI. The CDR3 is made up of 14 amino acids. V was trimmed by 6 bases and J by 1 base, leaving 11 bases between them. CDR3 region: CASREAQRTDTQYF. In DNA form, the CDR3 reads TGTGCCAGCAGAGAGGCCCAGCGCACAGATACGCAGTATTTT.

The J gene is TRBJ2-1, the V gene TRBV27; 9 nucleotides line up with TRBD1. Losses at the gene ends were 4 bases for V and 2 bases for J; bases not matched to a gene: 3. The CDR3 length is 15 residues. CDR1 is MNHEY and CDR2 is SMNVEV in the germline V gene (reference sequence). The CDR3 region has the DNA TGTGCCAGCAGTTCCACAGGGGGCCCCTACAATGAGCAGTTCTTC. Translated, it gives CASSSTGGPYNEQFF.

The chain couples TRBV24-1 to TRBJ1-1, with TRBD1 matching 9 bases. This CDR3 has 16 residues. Germline V gene lookup returns CDR1 KGHDR and CDR2 SFDVKD. V lost 2 bases and J lost 3; bases outside the gene matches: 6. CDR3 DNA sequence: TGTGCCACCAGTGATTCCCGGGACAGGGTATACACTGAAGCTTTCTTT. The encoded protein is CATSDSRDRVYTEAFF.

The CDR3 here is CASSGGQAGTEAFF. CDR3 DNA sequence: TGTGCCAGCTCAGGAGGACAGGCTGGCACTGAAGCTTTCTTT. The chain employs TRBV18 and TRBJ1-1; 7 bases agree with TRBD1. CDR1 KGHSH and CDR2 LQKENI come from the germline V gene. This CDR3 is 14 amino acids long. V trimming: 5 bases; J trimming: 4 bases; junction bases outside the gene matches: 7.

This chain links TRBV6-5 with TRBJ2-3; 9 nucleotides match TRBD2. Germline V gene lookup returns CDR1 MNHEY and CDR2 SVGAGI. V shed 7 bases, J shed 0 bases, and the junction held 5 bases outside the gene matches. The length of the CDR3 is 15 residues. CDR3 DNA sequence: TGTGCCAGCATAGCGGGGGCTTCTAGCACAGATACGCAGTATTTT. This codes for CASIAGASSTDTQYF.

The chain couples TRBV7-8 to TRBJ1-1, with TRBD1 as a possible D gene (6 bases). The CDR3 has 15 amino acids. Trimming took 2 bases from V and 7 from J, leaving 17 bases between them. Per the germline V gene, CDR1 is SGHVS and CDR2 is FQNEAQ. The CDR3 protein is CASSLSWRTEIEAFF. CDR3 sequence (DNA): TGTGCCAGCAGCTTAAGTTGGAGGACAGAGATTGAAGCTTTCTTT.

The chain is built from TRBV14 and TRBJ2-2; D possibly corresponds to TRBD2 (6 bases). Germline V gives CDR1 SGHDN, CDR2 FVKESK. Trimming shortened V by 5 bases and J by 6 bases, and 16 bases separated the two germline ends. CDR3 length equals 15 residues. The CDR3 DNA is TGTGCCAGCAGCGAGGGAGGTGGATTTGCCGGGGAGCTGTTTTTT. Its protein product is CASSEGGGFAGELFF.

The chain recombines TRBV18 with TRBJ1-4; 7 bases map to TRBD1. The length of the CDR3 is 18 residues. Germline CDR1 is KGHSH and CDR2 is LQKENI. V was pared by 1 base and J by 4 bases, with 12 bases of the junction left unmatched. The CDR3 DNA sequence: TGTGCCAGCTCACCACTCTTACTGAGACAGGGTGTTAATGAAAAACTGTTTTTT. It specifies CASSPLLLRQGVNEKLFF.

CDR3 bases: TGTGCCAGCAGCTTAGCCGTGAGCTCCTACGAGCAGTACTTC. Translated: CASSLAVSSYEQYF. The genes are TRBV7-2 and TRBJ2-7; no firm D call. CDR3 size: 14 residues. Trimming removed 0 bases from V and 0 bases from J, with 6 bases in between. Germline V gives CDR1 SGHTA, CDR2 FQGNSA.

V is TRBV7-9 and J is TRBJ1-1; D is unclear. V lost 5 bases to trimming and J lost 0 bases, with 10 bases between them. The CDR3 spans 14 residues. Germline CDR1 and CDR2: SEHNR and FQNEAQ (reference sequence). This CDR3 is CASSLRTLNTEAFF. DNA for the CDR3: TGTGCCAGCAGCCTACGGACTCTGAACACTGAAGCTTTCTTT. Together with reference TRBV7-9 and TRBJ1-1, the CDR3 gives the full variable domain: DTGVSQNPRHKITKRGQNVTFRCDPISEHNRLYWYRQTLGQGPEFLTYFQNEAQLEKSRLLSDRFSAERPKGSFSTLEIQRTEQGDSAMYLCASSLRTLNTEAFFGQGTRLTVV.

The rearrangement joins TRBV19 to TRBJ2-5, with D unresolved. The V and J ends lost 9 bases and 0 bases respectively, with 11 bases between them. This CDR3 spans 13 amino acids. Germline CDR1 LNHDA, CDR2 SQIVND (reference sequence). The CDR3 here is CASRQMYQETQYF. CDR3 coding DNA: TGTGCCAGCAGGCAAATGTACCAAGAGACCCAGTACTTC. Variable domain in full (rest from reference TRBV19 and TRBJ2-5): DGGITQSPKYLFRKEGQNVTLSCEQNLNHDAMYWYRQDPGQGLRLIYYSQIVNDFQKGDIAEGYSVSREKKESFPLTVTSAQKNPTAFYLCASRQMYQETQYFGPGTRLLVL.

Comments on this clone: The sample contains more than one DNA sequence encoding this CDR3. CDR3 sequence: CASSLSGVYNQPQHF. Here the CDR3 DNA reads TGTGCCAGCAGCTTGTCAGGGGTATACAATCAGCCCCAGCATTTT. The chain has TRBV5-6 and TRBJ1-5; maybe TRBD1 (6 bases). The CDR3 spans 15 residues. V was clipped by 1 base and J by 3 bases, with 11 bases between them. Germline CDR1 and CDR2: SGHDT and YYEEEE.

V usage is TRBV12-3 or TRBV12-4 and J usage is TRBJ1-1; D is undetermined. The germline V and J ends were trimmed by 2 bases and 2 bases, with 6 bases remaining between them. The CDR3 has 13 amino acids. The CDR3 region is CASSLFLNTEAFF. The CDR3 bases are TGTGCCAGCAGTTTATTCTTAAACACTGAAGCTTTCTTT.

This sequence joins TRBV10-2 and TRBJ2-7; TRBD1 agrees at 9 bases. The V segment lost 5 bases and the J segment 3 bases; nucleotides outside the gene matches: 8. This CDR3 comprises 15 residues. CDR1 WSHSY and CDR2 SAAADI come from the germline V gene. CDR3: CASSSGTGIFYEQYF. The CDR3 DNA is TGCGCCAGCAGTTCCGGGACAGGGATCTTCTACGAGCAGTACTTC.

The chain recombines TRBV5-1 with TRBJ2-3, with 9 nucleotides matching TRBD2. The J segment lost 2 bases and the V segment lost 4 bases, leaving 2 bases of the junction unmatched. The CDR3 runs 14 residues. Germline lookup yields CDR1 SGHRS and CDR2 YFSETQ. The CDR3 protein is CASSGGGATDTQYF. DNA of the CDR3: TGCGCCAGCAGCGGCGGGGGGGCCACAGATACGCAGTATTTT.

This chain uses TRBV10-2 with TRBJ1-6; D is possibly TRBD1 (5 bases). The V gene's germline CDR1 is WSHSY and CDR2 SAAADI. The CDR3 sequence is 17 residues long. V was pared by 4 bases and J by 0 bases, with 13 bases between. Here the CDR3 DNA reads TGCGCCAGCAGTGGGGGGGGAACTAACTCCTATAATTCACCCCTCCACTTT. This gives the protein CASSGGGTNSYNSPLHF.